This T cell receptor beta chain was captured by sequencing in a study of early T cells in non-severe SARS-CoV-2 infection. For the study at large: Chains stayed unpaired after sequencing of bulk RNA from unsorted whole blood.

Unique molecular identifiers were added to individual cDNA molecules. A single record per CDR3 protein comes from TCRdb applying MiXCR to the 5' RACE reads. This sample carries some 62,000 distinct CDR3 sequences, almost 9% of them seen once, and the ten largest clones take roughly 13%. This clonotype was counted ten times or more. The antigen is not known. Study findings and constraints: VDJdb matches were skewed toward anti-spike CD8 T cell responses.

Material: whole blood, obtained at baseline. This TCR was sampled from an adult who was a healthcare worker with PCR-confirmed SARS-CoV-2 infection or an uninfected control (not recorded which).

The CDR3 DNA follows: TGTGCCAGCTCATGGGGGGCGGGTGAAGCTTTCTTT. Its protein product is CASSWGAGEAFF. The chain uses TRBV18 and TRBJ1-1; D possibly corresponds to TRBD1 (6 bases). Between the trimmed V and J ends, which lost 5 bases and 7 bases, there was a span of 11 bases. This CDR3 comprises 12 residues. CDR1 is KGHSH, CDR2 LQKENI, per germline.